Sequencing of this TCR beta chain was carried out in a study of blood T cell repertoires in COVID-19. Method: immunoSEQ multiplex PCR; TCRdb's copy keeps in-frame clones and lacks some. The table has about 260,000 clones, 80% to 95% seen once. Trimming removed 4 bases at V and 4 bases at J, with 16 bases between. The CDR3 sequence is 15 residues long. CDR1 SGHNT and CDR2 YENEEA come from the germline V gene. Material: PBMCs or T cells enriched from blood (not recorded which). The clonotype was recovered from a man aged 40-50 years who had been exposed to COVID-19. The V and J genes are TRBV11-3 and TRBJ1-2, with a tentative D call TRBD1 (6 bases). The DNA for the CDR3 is TGTGCCAGCAGCTCCACATTCAGGACAGTCTATGGCTACACCTTC. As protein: CASSSTFRTVYGYTF.